These 10 T cell receptor beta chains were sequenced from one sample in a study of blood T cell repertoires in COVID-19. Sequencing was performed with immunoSEQ multiplex PCR; in TCRdb, only in-frame clones are kept and a portion is missing. The table includes about 260,000 clones, approximately 80% detected once. The sample taken for sequencing was peripheral blood. The receptors come from a man aged 55 to 69 with acute or convalescent COVID-19.

The V gene is TRBV27, the J gene TRBJ2-7; 9 bases fit TRBD1. In germline, CDR1 is MNHEY, CDR2 SMNVEV (reference sequence). Trimming took 3 bases from V and 2 from J; bases not matched to a gene: 5. This CDR3 contains 15 residues. This chain's CDR3 is CASSFDRGGAYEQYF. The CDR3 nucleotides are TGTGCCAGCAGTTTCGACAGGGGGGGGGCCTACGAGCAGTACTTC.

The CDR3 protein is CASSPPNAETQYF. In DNA form, the CDR3 reads TGTGCCAGCAGCCCCCCCAACGCGGAGACCCAGTACTTC. The gene calls are TRBV9 and TRBJ2-5; D gene uncertain. This CDR3 comprises 13 residues. The ends were cut back, 4 bases at V and 5 bases at J, with 12 bases in the middle. Germline values: CDR1 SGDLS, CDR2 YYNGEE.

This sequence joins TRBV7-9 and TRBJ2-7; TRBD1 aligns across 9 bases. Germline CDR1 SEHNR, CDR2 FQNEAQ (reference sequence). The CDR3 runs to 12 residues. The J segment lost 7 bases and the V segment lost 11 bases, leaving 9 bases of the junction unmatched. In nucleotides, the CDR3 is TGTGCCGGACGGACAGGGGCGAGAGAGCAGTACTTC. Encoded protein: CAGRTGAREQYF.

There are a few counts of this clone. The chain couples TRBV7-9 to TRBJ1-5; D is perhaps TRBD1 (6 bases). The length of the CDR3 is 17 residues. Between the trimmed V and J ends, which lost 5 bases and 5 bases, there was a span of 22 bases. The V gene's germline CDR1 is SEHNR and CDR2 FQNEAQ (reference sequence). Here the CDR3 DNA reads TGTGCCAGCAGCATCGGGACATCCGGGCGGTTGGATCAGCCCCAGCATTTT. Translation gives CASSIGTSGRLDQPQHF.

This chain links TRBV5-1 with TRBJ1-1; TRBD1 aligns across 8 bases. V trimming: 4 bases; J trimming: 5 bases; junction bases outside the gene matches: 7. The CDR3 consists of 14 residues. Per germline, CDR1 SGHRS and CDR2 YFSETQ. CDR3 DNA: TGCGCCAGCAGCATGCAGGGGGCCTGGACTGAAGCTTTCTTT. Its translation: CASSMQGAWTEAFF.

The chain is built from TRBV19 and TRBJ1-4; TRBD1 matches 7 bases. V lost 1 base to trimming and J lost 9 bases; unmatched junction nucleotides: 14. Germline CDR1 LNHDA, CDR2 SQIVND (reference sequence). This CDR3 contains 17 residues. CDR3 in amino acids: CASSIVAKGTAEKKLFF. DNA for the CDR3: TGTGCCAGTAGTATAGTCGCCAAAGGGACAGCCGAGAAAAAACTGTTTTTT.

J is TRBJ1-4 and V is TRBV5-4; D possibly corresponds to TRBD1 (5 bases). Trimming stripped 4 bases from V and 4 bases from J, with 17 bases between. Germline lookup yields CDR1 SGHNT and CDR2 YYREEE (reference sequence). The CDR3 sequence is 16 residues long. CDR3 DNA sequence: TGTGCCAGCAGCAATCGTTTGCGGGGGGATAATGAAAAACTGTTTTTT. It is translated as CASSNRLRGDNEKLFF.

In its sample, this clone was seen once. The CDR3 protein is CASRAGTATNYGYTF. In DNA form, the CDR3 reads TGTGCCAGCAGGGCCGGGACAGCCACTAACTATGGCTACACCTTC. The rearrangement joins TRBV6-6 to TRBJ1-2; 7 nucleotides agree with TRBD1. The CDR3 length is 15 residues. Germline V gives CDR1 MNHNY, CDR2 SVGAGI (reference sequence). With 6 bases clipped from V and 0 bases from J, the junction kept 7 bases outside the gene matches.

The genes are TRBV2 and TRBJ2-2; TRBD2 aligns across 9 bases. V gave up 5 bases and J gave up 0 bases; unmatched junction bases: 10. The CDR3 has 18 amino acids. The germline gives CDR1 SNHLY, CDR2 FYNNEI. Here the CDR3 reads CASSPGFSGGPNTGELFF. The CDR3 nucleotides read TGTGCCAGCAGTCCAGGGTTCAGCGGGGGGCCGAACACCGGGGAGCTGTTTTTT.

The chain combines TRBV29-1 with TRBJ1-2; D is unresolved. CDR3 size: 15 residues. The V end lost 8 bases, the J end lost 7 bases, and 26 bases lay between the germline ends. Germline V gene data show CDR1 as SQVTM and CDR2 as ANQGSEA. The CDR3 region has the DNA TGCAGCTCTTCATGGGAGGCTACGCGAAAAGGTGGCTACACCTTC. This encodes CSSSWEATRKGGYTF.